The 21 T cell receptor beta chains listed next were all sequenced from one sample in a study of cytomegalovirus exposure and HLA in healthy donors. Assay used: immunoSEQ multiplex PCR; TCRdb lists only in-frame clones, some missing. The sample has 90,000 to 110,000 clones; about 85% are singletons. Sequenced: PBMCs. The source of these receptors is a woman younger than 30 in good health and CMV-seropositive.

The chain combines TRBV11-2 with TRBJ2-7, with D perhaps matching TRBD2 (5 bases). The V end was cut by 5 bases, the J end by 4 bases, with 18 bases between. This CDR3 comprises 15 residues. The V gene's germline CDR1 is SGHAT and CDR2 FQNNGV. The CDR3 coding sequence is TGTGCCAGCAGCCGAACAAACTCCGGGGAATACGAGCAGTACTTC. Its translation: CASSRTNSGEYEQYF.

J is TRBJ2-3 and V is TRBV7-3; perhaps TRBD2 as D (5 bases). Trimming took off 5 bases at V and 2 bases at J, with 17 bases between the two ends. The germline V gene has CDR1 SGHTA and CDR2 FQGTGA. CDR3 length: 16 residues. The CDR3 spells CASSPHAPGSTDTQYF. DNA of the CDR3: TGTGCCAGCAGCCCCCACGCCCCGGGGTCCACAGATACGCAGTATTTT.

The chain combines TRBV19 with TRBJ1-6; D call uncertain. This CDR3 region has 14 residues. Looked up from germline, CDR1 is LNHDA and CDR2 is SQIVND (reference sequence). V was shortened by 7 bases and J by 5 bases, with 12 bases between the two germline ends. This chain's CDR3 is CASNNSPNNSPLHF. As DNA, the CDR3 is TGTGCCAGTAATAACAGCCCGAATAATTCACCCCTCCACTTT.

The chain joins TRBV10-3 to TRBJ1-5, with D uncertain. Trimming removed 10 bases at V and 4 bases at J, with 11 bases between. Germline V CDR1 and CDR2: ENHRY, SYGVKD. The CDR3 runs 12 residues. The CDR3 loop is CATKGGNQPQHF. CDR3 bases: TGTGCCACCAAGGGAGGAAATCAGCCCCAGCATTTT.

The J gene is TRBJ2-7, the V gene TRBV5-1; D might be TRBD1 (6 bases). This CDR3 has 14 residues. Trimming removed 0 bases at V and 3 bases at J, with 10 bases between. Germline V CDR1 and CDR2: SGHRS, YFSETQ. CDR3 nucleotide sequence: TGCGCCAGCAGCTTGGATCCAGGGGTCTACGAGCAGTACTTC. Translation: CASSLDPGVYEQYF.

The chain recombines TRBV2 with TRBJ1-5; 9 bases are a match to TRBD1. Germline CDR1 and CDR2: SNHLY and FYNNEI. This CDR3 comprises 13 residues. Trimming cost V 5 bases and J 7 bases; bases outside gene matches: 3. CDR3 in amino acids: CASSWTGDQPQHF. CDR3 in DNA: TGTGCCAGCAGTTGGACAGGGGACCAGCCCCAGCATTTT.

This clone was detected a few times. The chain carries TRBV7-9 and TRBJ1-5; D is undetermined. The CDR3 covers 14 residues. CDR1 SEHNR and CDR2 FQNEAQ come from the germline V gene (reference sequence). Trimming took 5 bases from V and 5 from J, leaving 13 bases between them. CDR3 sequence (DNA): TGTGCCAGCAGCCAGACATTGGGCGATCAGCCCCAGCATTTT. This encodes CASSQTLGDQPQHF.

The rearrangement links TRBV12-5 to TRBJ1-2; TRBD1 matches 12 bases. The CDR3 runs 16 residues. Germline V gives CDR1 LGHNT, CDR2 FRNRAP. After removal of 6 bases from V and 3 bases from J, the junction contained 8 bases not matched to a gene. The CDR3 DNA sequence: TGTGCTAGTGGCCGCTTGGGACAGGGGGCGGACTATGGCTACACCTTC. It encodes CASGRLGQGADYGYTF.

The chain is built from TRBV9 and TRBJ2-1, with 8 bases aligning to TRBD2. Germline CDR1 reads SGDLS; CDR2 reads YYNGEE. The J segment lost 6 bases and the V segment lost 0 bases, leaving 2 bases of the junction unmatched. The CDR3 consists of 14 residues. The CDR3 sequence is CASSVAGGPNEQFF. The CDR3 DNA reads TGTGCCAGCAGCGTAGCGGGGGGGCCCAATGAGCAGTTCTTC.

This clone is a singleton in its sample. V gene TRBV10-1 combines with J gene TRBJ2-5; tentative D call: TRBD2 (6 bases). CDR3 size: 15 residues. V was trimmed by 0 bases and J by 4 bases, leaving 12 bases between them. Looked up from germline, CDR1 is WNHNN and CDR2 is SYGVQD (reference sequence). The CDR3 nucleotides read TGCGCCAGCAGTGAGTCTCAAGGTAGCGGAGAGACCCAGTACTTC. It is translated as CASSESQGSGETQYF.

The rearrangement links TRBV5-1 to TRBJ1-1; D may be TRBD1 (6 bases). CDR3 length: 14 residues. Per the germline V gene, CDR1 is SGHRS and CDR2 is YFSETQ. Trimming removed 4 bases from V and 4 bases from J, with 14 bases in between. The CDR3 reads CASSLGAQVTEAFF. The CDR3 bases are TGCGCCAGCAGCCTGGGGGCGCAGGTCACTGAAGCTTTCTTT. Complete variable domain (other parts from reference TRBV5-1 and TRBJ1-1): KAGVTQTPRYLIKTRGQQVTLSCSPISGHRSVSWYQQTPGQGLQFLFEYFSETQRNKGNFPGRFSGRQFSNSRSEMNVSTLELGDSALYLCASSLGAQVTEAFFGQGTRLTVV.

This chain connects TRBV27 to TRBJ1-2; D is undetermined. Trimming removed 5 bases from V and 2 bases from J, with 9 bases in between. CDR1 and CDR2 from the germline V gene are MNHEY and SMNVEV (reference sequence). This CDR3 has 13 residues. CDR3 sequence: CASSRDGNYGYTF. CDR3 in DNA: TGTGCCAGCAGTCGGGATGGAAACTATGGCTACACCTTC.

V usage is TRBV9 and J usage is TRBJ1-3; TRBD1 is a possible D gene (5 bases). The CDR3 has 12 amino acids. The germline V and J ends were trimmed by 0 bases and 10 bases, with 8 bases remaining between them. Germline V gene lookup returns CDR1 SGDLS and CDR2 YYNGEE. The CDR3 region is CASSVDGGTIYF. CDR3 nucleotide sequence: TGTGCCAGCAGCGTAGATGGGGGGACCATATATTTT.

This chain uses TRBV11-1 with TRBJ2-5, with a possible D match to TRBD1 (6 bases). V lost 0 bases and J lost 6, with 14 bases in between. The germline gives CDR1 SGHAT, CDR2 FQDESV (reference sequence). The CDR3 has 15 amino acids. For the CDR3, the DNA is TGTGCCAGCAGCTTAGCCCGAGGGGGTCCCAAGACCCAGTACTTC. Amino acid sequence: CASSLARGGPKTQYF.

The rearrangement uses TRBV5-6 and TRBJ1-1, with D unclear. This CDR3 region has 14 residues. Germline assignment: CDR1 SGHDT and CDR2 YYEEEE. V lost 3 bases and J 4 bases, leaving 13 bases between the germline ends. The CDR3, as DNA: TGTGCCAGCAGCTACTCGGGGAGGGCCACTGAAGCTTTCTTT. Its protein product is CASSYSGRATEAFF.

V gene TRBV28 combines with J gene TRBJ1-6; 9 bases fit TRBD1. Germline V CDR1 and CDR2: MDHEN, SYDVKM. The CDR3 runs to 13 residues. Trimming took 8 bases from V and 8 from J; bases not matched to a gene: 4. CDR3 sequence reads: CASETGGYSPLHF. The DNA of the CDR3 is TGTGCCAGCGAAACAGGGGGCTATTCACCCCTCCACTTT.

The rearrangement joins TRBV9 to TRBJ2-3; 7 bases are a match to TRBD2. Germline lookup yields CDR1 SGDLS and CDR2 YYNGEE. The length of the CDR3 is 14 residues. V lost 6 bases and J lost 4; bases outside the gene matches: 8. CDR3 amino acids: CASTLGGGADTQYF. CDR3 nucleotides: TGTGCCAGCACCCTGGGTGGGGGGGCAGATACGCAGTATTTT.

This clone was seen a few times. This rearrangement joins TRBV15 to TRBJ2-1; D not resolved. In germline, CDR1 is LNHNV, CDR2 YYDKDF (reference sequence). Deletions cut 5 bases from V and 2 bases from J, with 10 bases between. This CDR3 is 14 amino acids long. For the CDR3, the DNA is TGTGCCACCAGCGGTTGGGCAGCCTACAATGAGCAGTTCTTC. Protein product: CATSGWAAYNEQFF.

CDR3 in DNA: TGTGCCAGCACCGAAACAGGGGCCACAACTAATGAAAAACTGTTTTTT. This sequence encodes CASTETGATTNEKLFF. The V call is TRBV5-6, the J call TRBJ1-4, with 7 bases lining up with TRBD1. CDR1 is SGHDT, CDR2 YYEEEE, per germline. This CDR3 is 16 amino acids long. Losses at the gene ends were 6 bases for V and 0 bases for J; bases not matched to a gene: 8. The entire variable domain, with the rest obtained from reference TRBV5-6 and TRBJ1-4, is as follows: DAGVTQSPTHLIKTRGQQVTLRCSPKSGHDTVSWYQQALGQGPQFIFQYYEEEERQRGNFPDRFSGHQFPNYSSELNVNALLLGDSALYLCASTETGATTNEKLFFGSGTQLSVL.

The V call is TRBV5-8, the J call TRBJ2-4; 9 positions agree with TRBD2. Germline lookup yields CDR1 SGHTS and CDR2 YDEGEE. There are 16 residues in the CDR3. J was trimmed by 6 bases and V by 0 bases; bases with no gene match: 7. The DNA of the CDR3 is TGTGCCAGCAGCTTGGGGTCTAGCGGGAAAGGAAACATTCAGTACTTC. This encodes CASSLGSSGKGNIQYF.

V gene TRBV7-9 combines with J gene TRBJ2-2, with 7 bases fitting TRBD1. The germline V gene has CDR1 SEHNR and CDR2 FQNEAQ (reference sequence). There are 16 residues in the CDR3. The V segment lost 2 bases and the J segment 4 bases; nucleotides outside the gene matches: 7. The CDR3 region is CASSLKGASSTGELFF. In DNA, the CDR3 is TGTGCCAGCAGCTTAAAGGGGGCCTCCTCCACCGGGGAGCTGTTTTTT.